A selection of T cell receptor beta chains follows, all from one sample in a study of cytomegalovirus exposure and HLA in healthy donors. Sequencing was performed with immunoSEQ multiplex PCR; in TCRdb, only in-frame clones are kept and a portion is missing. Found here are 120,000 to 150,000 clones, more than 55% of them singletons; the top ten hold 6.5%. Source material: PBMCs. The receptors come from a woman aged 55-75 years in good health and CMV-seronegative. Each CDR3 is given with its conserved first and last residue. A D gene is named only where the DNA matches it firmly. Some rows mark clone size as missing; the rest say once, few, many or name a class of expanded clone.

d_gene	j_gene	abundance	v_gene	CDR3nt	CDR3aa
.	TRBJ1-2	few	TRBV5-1	TGCGCCAGCAGCTTGGGCCAGGGATTGGGTGGCTACACCTTC	CASSLGQGLGGYTF
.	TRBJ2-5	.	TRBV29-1	TGCAGCGTTACTCCTCTAGCGCGGGAGACCCAGTACTTC	CSVTPLARETQYF
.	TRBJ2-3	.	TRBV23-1	TGCGCCAGCAGTCCTGATACGCAGTATTTT	CASSPDTQYF
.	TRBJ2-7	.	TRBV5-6	TGTGCCAGCAGCCCTCGCGGGGTCCGGAAAACCTACGAGCAGTACTTC	CASSPRGVRKTYEQYF
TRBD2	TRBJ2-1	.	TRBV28	TGTGCCAGCCGGACTAGCGGCCCCAATGAGCAGTTCTTC	CASRTSGPNEQFF
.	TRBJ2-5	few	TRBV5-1	TGCGCCAGCAGCCTAACTAAAGAGACCCAGTACTTC	CASSLTKETQYF
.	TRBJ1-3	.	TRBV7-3	TGTGCCAGCAGCTTCGGAGGGGCCCCCTCTGGAAACACCATATATTTT	CASSFGGAPSGNTIYF
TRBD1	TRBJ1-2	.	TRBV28	TGTGCCAGCAGTTCGACAGGGGACCGTAACTATGGCTACACCTTC	CASSSTGDRNYGYTF
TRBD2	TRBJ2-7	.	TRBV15	TGTGCCACCAGCAGCCGGGGGGGGATCTACGAGCAGTACTTC	CATSSRGGIYEQYF
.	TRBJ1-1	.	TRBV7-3	TGTGCCAGCAGCTTATCAGGGCGCACTGAAGCTTTCTTT	CASSLSGRTEAFF
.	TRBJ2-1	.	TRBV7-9	TGTGCCAGCAGCTTATGGGGGGGGGCTAGCGGTTACAATGAGCAGTTCTTC	CASSLWGGASGYNEQFF
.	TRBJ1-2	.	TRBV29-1	TGCAGCGTTGAAAAGGGGAACTATGGCTACACCTTC	CSVEKGNYGYTF
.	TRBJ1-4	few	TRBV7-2	TGTGCCAGCAGCTTGAGTGCAACTAATGAAAAACTGTTTTTT	CASSLSATNEKLFF